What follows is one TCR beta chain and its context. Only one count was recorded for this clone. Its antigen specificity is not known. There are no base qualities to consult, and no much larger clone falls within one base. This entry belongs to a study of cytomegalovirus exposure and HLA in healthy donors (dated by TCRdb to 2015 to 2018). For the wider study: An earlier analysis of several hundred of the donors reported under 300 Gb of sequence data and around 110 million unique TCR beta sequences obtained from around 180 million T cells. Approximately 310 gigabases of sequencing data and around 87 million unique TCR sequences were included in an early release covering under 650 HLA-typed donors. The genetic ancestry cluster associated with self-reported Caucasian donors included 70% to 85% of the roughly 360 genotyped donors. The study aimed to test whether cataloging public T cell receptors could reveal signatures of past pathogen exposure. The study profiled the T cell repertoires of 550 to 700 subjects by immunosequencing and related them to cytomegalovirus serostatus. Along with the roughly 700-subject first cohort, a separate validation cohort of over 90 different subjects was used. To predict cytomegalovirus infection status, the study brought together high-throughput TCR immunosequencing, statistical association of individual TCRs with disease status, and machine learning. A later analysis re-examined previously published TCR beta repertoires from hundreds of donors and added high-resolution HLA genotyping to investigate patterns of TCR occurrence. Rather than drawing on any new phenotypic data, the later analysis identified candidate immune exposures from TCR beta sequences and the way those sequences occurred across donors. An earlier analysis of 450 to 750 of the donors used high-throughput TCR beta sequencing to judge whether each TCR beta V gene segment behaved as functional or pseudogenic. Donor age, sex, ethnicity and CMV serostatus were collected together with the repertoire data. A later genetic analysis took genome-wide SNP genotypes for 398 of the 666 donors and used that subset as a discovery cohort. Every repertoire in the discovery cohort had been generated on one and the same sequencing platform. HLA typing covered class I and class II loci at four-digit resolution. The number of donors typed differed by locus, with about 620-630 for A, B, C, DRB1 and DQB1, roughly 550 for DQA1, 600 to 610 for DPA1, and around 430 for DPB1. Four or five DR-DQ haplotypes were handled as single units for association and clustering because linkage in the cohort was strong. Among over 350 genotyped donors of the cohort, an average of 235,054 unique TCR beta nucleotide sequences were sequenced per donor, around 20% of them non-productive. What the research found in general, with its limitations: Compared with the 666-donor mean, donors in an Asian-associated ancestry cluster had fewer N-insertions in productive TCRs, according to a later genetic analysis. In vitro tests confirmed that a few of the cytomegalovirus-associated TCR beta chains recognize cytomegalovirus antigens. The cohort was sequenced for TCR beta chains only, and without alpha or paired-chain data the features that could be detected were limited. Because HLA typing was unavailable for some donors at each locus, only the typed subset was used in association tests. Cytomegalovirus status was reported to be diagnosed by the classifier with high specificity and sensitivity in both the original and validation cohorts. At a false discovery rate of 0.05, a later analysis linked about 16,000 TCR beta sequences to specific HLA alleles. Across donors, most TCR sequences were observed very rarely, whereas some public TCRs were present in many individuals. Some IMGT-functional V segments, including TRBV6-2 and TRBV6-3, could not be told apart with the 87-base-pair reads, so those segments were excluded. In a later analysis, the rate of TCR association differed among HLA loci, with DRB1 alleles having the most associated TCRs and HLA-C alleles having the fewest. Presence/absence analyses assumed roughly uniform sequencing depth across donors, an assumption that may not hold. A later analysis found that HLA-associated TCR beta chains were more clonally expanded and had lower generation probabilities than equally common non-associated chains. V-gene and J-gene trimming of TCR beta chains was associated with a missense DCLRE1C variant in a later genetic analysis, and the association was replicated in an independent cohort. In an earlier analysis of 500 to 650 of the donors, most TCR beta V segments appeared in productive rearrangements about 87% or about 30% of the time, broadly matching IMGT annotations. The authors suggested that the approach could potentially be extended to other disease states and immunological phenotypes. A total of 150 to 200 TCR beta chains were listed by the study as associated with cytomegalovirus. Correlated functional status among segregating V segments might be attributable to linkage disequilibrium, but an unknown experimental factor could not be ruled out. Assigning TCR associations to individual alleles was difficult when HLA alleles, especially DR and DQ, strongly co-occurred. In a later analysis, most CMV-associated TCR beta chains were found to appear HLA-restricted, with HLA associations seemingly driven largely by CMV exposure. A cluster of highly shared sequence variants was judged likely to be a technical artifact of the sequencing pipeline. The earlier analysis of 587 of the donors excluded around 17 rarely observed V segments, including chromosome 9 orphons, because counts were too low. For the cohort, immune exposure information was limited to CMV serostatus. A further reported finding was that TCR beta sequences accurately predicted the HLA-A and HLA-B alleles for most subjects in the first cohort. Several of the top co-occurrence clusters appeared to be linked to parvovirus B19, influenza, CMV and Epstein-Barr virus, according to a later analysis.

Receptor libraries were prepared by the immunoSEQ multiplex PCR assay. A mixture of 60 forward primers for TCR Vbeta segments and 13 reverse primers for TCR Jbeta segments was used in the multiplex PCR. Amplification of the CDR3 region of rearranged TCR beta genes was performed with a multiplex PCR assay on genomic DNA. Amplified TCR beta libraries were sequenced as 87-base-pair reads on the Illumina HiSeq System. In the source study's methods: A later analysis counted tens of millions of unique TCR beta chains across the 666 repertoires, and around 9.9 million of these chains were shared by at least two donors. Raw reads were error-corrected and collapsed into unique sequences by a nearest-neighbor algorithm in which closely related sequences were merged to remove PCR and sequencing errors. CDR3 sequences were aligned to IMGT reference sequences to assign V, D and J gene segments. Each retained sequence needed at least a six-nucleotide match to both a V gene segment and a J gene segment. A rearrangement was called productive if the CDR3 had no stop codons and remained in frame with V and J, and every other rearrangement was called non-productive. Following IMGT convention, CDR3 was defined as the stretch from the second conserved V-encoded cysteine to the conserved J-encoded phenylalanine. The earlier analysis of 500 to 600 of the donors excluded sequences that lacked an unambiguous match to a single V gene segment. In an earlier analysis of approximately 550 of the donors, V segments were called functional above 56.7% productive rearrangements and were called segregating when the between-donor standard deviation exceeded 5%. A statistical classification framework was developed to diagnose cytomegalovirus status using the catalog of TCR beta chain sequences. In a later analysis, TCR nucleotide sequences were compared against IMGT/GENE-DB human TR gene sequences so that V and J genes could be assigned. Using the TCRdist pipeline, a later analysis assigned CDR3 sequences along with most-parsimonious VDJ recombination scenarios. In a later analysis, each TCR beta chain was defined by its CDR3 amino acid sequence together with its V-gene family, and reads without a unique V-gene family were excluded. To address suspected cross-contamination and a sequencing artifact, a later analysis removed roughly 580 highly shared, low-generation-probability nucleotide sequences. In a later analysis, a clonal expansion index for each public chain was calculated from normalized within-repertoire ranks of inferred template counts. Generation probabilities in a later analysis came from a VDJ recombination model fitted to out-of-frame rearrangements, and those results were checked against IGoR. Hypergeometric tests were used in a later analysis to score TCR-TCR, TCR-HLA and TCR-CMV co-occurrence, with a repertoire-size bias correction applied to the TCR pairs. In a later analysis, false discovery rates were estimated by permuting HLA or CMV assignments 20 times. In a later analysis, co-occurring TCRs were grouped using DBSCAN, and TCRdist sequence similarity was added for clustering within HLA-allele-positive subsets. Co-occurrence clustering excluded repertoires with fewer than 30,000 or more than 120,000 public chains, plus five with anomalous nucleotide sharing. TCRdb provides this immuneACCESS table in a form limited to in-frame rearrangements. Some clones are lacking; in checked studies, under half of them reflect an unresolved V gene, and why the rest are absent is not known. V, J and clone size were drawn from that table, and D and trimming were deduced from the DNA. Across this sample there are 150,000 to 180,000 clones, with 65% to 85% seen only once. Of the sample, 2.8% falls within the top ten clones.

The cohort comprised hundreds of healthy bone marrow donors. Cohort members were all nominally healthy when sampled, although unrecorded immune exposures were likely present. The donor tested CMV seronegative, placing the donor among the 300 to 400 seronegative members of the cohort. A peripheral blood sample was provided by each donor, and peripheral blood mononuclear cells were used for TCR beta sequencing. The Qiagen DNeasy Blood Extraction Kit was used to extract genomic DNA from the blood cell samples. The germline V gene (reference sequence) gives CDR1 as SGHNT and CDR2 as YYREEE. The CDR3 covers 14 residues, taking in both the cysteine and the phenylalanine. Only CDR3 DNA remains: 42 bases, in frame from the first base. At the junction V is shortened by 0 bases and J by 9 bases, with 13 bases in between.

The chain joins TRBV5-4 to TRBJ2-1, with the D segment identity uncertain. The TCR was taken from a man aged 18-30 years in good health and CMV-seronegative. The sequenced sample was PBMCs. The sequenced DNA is TGTGCCAGCAGCTTGGGGCCGGGTACGGGTGAGCAGTTCTTC. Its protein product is CASSLGPGTGEQFF.